The 11 T cell receptor beta chains below all came from one sample that was sequenced in a study of T cell responses to AZD1222 COVID-19 vaccine. Some clones are missing from TCRdb's copy, which holds only in-frame ones; the method was immunoSEQ multiplex PCR. The table has 140,000 to 150,000 clones, 88% seen once. Source: peripheral blood, taken 28 days after the second dose of the MenACWY control vaccine. These receptors all come from an adult who received the MenACWY meningococcal vaccine as a control.

CDR3 in amino acids: CASSPPLGAEAFF. DNA for the CDR3: TGTGCCAGCAGCCCCCCCCTCGGTGCTGAAGCTTTCTTT. This chain connects TRBV7-6 to TRBJ1-1; D call uncertain. Germline V lookup: CDR1 SGHVS, CDR2 FNYEAQ. The CDR3 has 13 residues. Trimming stripped 5 bases from V and 6 bases from J, with 13 bases between.

In DNA, the CDR3 is TGTGCCAGCAGTTTATCCCCACGGGGGGAGCCTAATGAAAAACTGTTTTTT. It codes for CASSLSPRGEPNEKLFF. The chain couples TRBV28 to TRBJ1-4; D is possibly TRBD1 (5 bases). The germline V gene encodes CDR1 MDHEN and CDR2 SYDVKM. The V end lost 1 base, the J end lost 3 bases, and 15 bases lay between the germline ends. The CDR3 has 17 residues.

The rearrangement links TRBV2 to TRBJ2-7, with D perhaps matching TRBD1 (5 bases). V shed 4 bases and J shed 3 bases, with 16 bases lying between them. CDR3 length: 15 amino acids. Germline values: CDR1 SNHLY, CDR2 FYNNEI. The CDR3, as DNA: TGTGCCAGCAGTGCTAGACAGCGTCACCACTACGAGCAGTACTTC. Residues: CASSARQRHHYEQYF.

This chain uses TRBV11-2 with TRBJ2-3; D gene ambiguous. CDR1 SGHAT and CDR2 FQNNGV come from the germline V gene. V was clipped by 1 base and J by 5 bases, with 10 bases between them. This CDR3 has 14 amino acids. The CDR3 loop is CASSLVSIKDTQYF. The CDR3 DNA reads TGTGCCAGCAGCTTAGTCTCCATAAAAGATACGCAGTATTTT.

This sequence joins TRBV3-1 (or the pseudogene TRBV3-2) and TRBJ2-7; TRBD2 matches at 7 bases. The J segment lost 3 bases and the V segment lost 3 bases, leaving 5 bases of the junction unmatched. CDR1 and CDR2 (germline): LGHDT, YNNKEL (reference sequence). This CDR3 is 14 amino acids long. The CDR3 bases are TGTGCCAGCAGCCATCCCGGGGGGTACTACGAGCAGTACTTC. Its protein product is CASSHPGGYYEQYF.

The V and J genes are TRBV6-5 and TRBJ1-5; 9 bases fit TRBD1. Germline CDR1 MNHEY, CDR2 SVGAGI. Trimming removed 6 bases from V and 2 bases from J; junction bases left unmatched: 2. This CDR3 comprises 14 residues. The chain's CDR3 is CASRQGAGNQPQHF. The CDR3 DNA reads TGTGCCAGCAGACAGGGGGCCGGCAATCAGCCCCAGCATTTT.

The rearrangement joins TRBV30 to TRBJ1-3; D not resolved. CDR3 length equals 13 residues. CDR1 and CDR2 (germline): GTSNPN, SVGIG (reference sequence). Trimming removed 2 bases at V and 11 bases at J, with 16 bases between. The CDR3 sequence: CAWSWEEGDSIYF. The DNA of the CDR3 is TGTGCCTGGAGTTGGGAGGAGGGAGACTCCATATATTTT.

This chain uses TRBV7-9 with TRBJ2-7; 7 bases align to TRBD2. The germline CDR1 and CDR2 sequences are SEHNR and FQNEAQ (reference sequence). V shed 5 bases, J shed 3 bases, and the junction held 4 bases outside the gene matches. CDR3 size: 13 residues. The CDR3: CASSNSGFYEQYF. CDR3 coding DNA: TGTGCCAGCAGCAATAGCGGGTTCTACGAGCAGTACTTC.

This sequence joins TRBV12-3 or TRBV12-4 and TRBJ2-1; 8 bases map to TRBD2. The ends lost 4 bases at V and 6 bases at J; junction bases unmatched: 2. The length of the CDR3 is 13 residues. As DNA, the CDR3 is TGTGCCAGCAGTTACGGACTAGCCAATGAGCAGTTCTTC. Amino acid sequence: CASSYGLANEQFF.

V usage is TRBV25-1 and J usage is TRBJ1-4, with D tentatively TRBD1 (5 bases). The length of the CDR3 is 13 residues. Trimming removed 11 bases at V and 3 bases at J, with 13 bases between. Germline CDR1 reads MGHDK; CDR2 reads SYGVNS. The CDR3 DNA reads as TGTGCCTCCTCCCGGGGCCCTAATGAAAAACTGTTTTTT. Protein sequence: CASSRGPNEKLFF. Full variable domain (missing parts from reference TRBV25-1 and TRBJ1-4): EADIYQTPRYLVIGTGKKITLECSQTMGHDKMYWYQQDPGMELHLIHYSYGVNSTEKGDLSSESTVSRIRTEHFPLTLESARPSHTSQYLCASSRGPNEKLFFGSGTQLSVL.

The V and J genes are TRBV18 and TRBJ1-4; a possible D gene is TRBD1 (5 bases). The germline V and J ends were trimmed by 3 bases and 3 bases, with 14 bases remaining between them. There are 16 residues in the CDR3. Germline V CDR1 and CDR2: KGHSH, LQKENI. Here the CDR3 reads CASSPGLVGANEKLFF. DNA of the CDR3: TGTGCCAGCTCACCGGGACTCGTGGGAGCTAATGAAAAACTGTTTTTT.